This T cell receptor beta chain was documented in a study of control samples from healthy donors and cancer patients. Only in-frame clones appear in the TCRdb table, and some are missing; sequencing was by immunoSEQ multiplex PCR. The table records under 150,000 clones, roughly 93% of them present only once. The V end was cut by 5 bases, the J end by 6 bases, with 14 bases between. CDR1 MDHEN and CDR2 SYDVKM come from the germline V gene. The CDR3 extends over 15 amino acids. The chain links TRBV28 to TRBJ1-6; a possible D gene is TRBD1 (6 bases). The sequenced material came from blood. This TCR was recovered from a man aged 30 to 39 in good health. CDR3 DNA: TGTGCCAGCAGTCTGTGGGGGGGCGGTAATTCACCCCTCCACTTT. Its protein is CASSLWGGGNSPLHF.